This TCR beta chain stems from a study of CD8 T cells in Susac syndrome. CD8+ and CD4+ T cells circulating in blood were sequenced for TCR beta. FACS was used to enrich TEMRA cells, whereas the CD8+ and CD4+ T cells were obtained by negative isolation. After extraction with the RNeasy kit, about 0.5 to 1 ug of the RNA was reverse transcribed using random hexamers. One entry per CDR3 protein results from TCRdb running MiXCR on the immunoSEQ multiplex PCR reads. The sample contains some 110,000 distinct CDR3 sequences, around 94% of which appear only once. This clonotype was counted only a few times. The CDR3 length is 12 residues. Looked up from germline, CDR1 is MNHNS and CDR2 is SASEGT. V lost 6 bases and J lost 10, with 15 bases in between.

V is TRBV6-1 and J is TRBJ1-1; D gene ambiguous. The specimen sequenced was CD4+ T cells from PBMCs. This clonotype originated in a human donor with multiple sclerosis. The CDR3 loop reads CASSRLKTGAFF. CDR3 nucleotide sequence: TGTGCCAGCAGCCGACTGAAAACGGGAGCTTTCTTT.